The 14 T cell receptor beta chains listed next were all sequenced from one sample in a study of blood T cell repertoires in COVID-19. The protocol was immunoSEQ multiplex PCR, while the TCRdb copy is restricted to in-frame clones and leaves out a portion. The data contain 250,000 or so clones, approximately 90% of them singletons. Specimen: PBMCs or T cells enriched from blood (not recorded which). All receptors derive from a woman younger than 45 with acute COVID-19.

The V call is TRBV12-5, the J call TRBJ2-7; TRBD2 aligns across 8 bases. V dropped 2 bases and J dropped 0; count of bases not matched to a gene: 9. Germline CDR1 and CDR2: LGHNT and FRNRAP. The CDR3 loop spans 17 amino acids. CDR3 in DNA: TGTGCTAGTGGTTTGATTCGCGGGGGGCTCTTCTCCTACGAGCAGTACTTC. Its protein product is CASGLIRGGLFSYEQYF. Complete variable domain (other parts from reference TRBV12-5 and TRBJ2-7): DARVTQTPRHKVTEMGQEVTMRCQPILGHNTVFWYRQTMMQGLELLAYFRNRAPLDDSGMPKDRFSAEMPDATLATLKIQPSEPRDSAVYFCASGLIRGGLFSYEQYFGPGTRLTVT.

The chain employs TRBV3-1 (or the pseudogene TRBV3-2) and TRBJ1-4; D gene ambiguous. CDR3 length equals 21 residues. Germline CDR1 reads LGHDT; CDR2 reads YNNKEL (reference sequence). With 1 base removed from V and 0 bases from J, the gap between germline ends came to 24 bases. DNA of the CDR3: TGTGCCAGCAGCCAAGTTTATTCCCGAAGAGGGCCAAAGACAACTAATGAAAAACTGTTTTTT. This sequence encodes CASSQVYSRRGPKTTNEKLFF.

This rearrangement joins TRBV5-1 to TRBJ2-7, with 8 bases identical to TRBD1. Germline-derived CDR1 and CDR2 are SGHRS and YFSETQ. V shed 3 bases and J 5 bases; nucleotides not matched to a gene: 7. The CDR3 is 14 amino acids. The CDR3 DNA reads TGCGCCAGCAGCTATGGACAGGGTGAGGACGAGCAGTACTTC. Its translation: CASSYGQGEDEQYF. The whole variable domain, remainder taken from reference TRBV5-1 and TRBJ2-7, is KAGVTQTPRYLIKTRGQQVTLSCSPISGHRSVSWYQQTPGQGLQFLFEYFSETQRNKGNFPGRFSGRQFSNSRSEMNVSTLELGDSALYLCASSYGQGEDEQYFGPGTRLTVT.

This sequence joins TRBV29-1 and TRBJ1-1; D may be TRBD1 (6 bases). Germline lookup yields CDR1 SQVTM and CDR2 ANQGSEA. The CDR3 has 14 amino acids. The V and J ends lost 4 bases and 3 bases respectively, with 15 bases between them. The CDR3 DNA sequence: TGCAGCGTTGCGCCAGGGGAGTGGGACACTGAAGCTTTCTTT. This codes for CSVAPGEWDTEAFF.

This clone came up a few times. The J gene is TRBJ1-5, the V gene TRBV19; no clear D. V lost 7 bases to trimming and J lost 6 bases, with 16 bases between them. CDR3 length: 14 amino acids. CDR1 LNHDA and CDR2 SQIVND come from the germline V gene (reference sequence). CDR3 coding DNA: TGTGCCAGTAATTCTCCGGGAGTTAGTCAGCCCCAGCATTTT. As protein: CASNSPGVSQPQHF.

This clone was found a few times. V gene TRBV7-9 combines with J gene TRBJ1-4, with a possible D match to TRBD1 (5 bases). V gave up 0 bases and J gave up 7 bases, with 21 bases separating them. The CDR3 is 18 amino acids. Germline V gene data show CDR1 as SEHNR and CDR2 as FQNEAQ (reference sequence). CDR3 coding DNA: TGTGCCAGCAGCTTAGCGAAAGCAGGGTGGTCTTTCGGTGAAAAACTGTTTTTT. Amino acid sequence: CASSLAKAGWSFGEKLFF. Full variable domain (remainder filled in from reference TRBV7-9 and TRBJ1-4): DTGVSQNPRHKITKRGQNVTFRCDPISEHNRLYWYRQTLGQGPEFLTYFQNEAQLEKSRLLSDRFSAERPKGSFSTLEIQRTEQGDSAMYLCASSLAKAGWSFGEKLFFGSGTQLSVL.

The chain is built from TRBV5-1 and TRBJ2-7, with D uncertain. V lost 2 bases and J lost 3, with 6 bases in between. This CDR3 has 12 residues. Germline-derived CDR1 and CDR2 are SGHRS and YFSETQ. This chain's CDR3 is CASSLNSYEQYF. The CDR3 region has the DNA TGCGCCAGCAGCTTAAACAGCTACGAGCAGTACTTC.

This rearrangement joins TRBV5-5 to TRBJ2-7, with D perhaps matching TRBD1 (6 bases). Trimming removed 0 bases from V and 0 bases from J, with 13 bases in between. Germline V gives CDR1 SGHKS, CDR2 YYEKEE (reference sequence). This CDR3 is built from 16 residues. The CDR3 protein is CASSLALRDTSYEQYF. The CDR3 nucleotides are TGTGCCAGCAGCTTGGCCCTGAGGGACACCTCCTACGAGCAGTACTTC.

The rearrangement uses TRBV2 and TRBJ2-2, with D unresolved. The CDR3 is 15 amino acids. The V and J ends lost 8 bases and 4 bases respectively, with 17 bases between them. Germline CDR1 is SNHLY and CDR2 is FYNNEI. The CDR3 bases are TGTGCCAGCCCTCAGATCAGGTCCCTCACCGGGGAGCTGTTTTTT. It yields the protein CASPQIRSLTGELFF.

V gene TRBV5-1 combines with J gene TRBJ2-4; 7 nucleotides match TRBD1. CDR1 and CDR2 from the germline V gene are SGHRS and YFSETQ. There are 14 residues in the CDR3. Trimming at V came to 0 bases and at J to 8 bases, leaving 5 bases not matched to a gene. The CDR3 reads CASSLEGGRDIQYF. The DNA of the CDR3 is TGCGCCAGCAGCTTGGAAGGGGGCAGAGACATTCAGTACTTC.

The gene calls are TRBV5-1 and TRBJ2-3; D remains ambiguous. The CDR3 consists of 14 residues. Trimming stripped 0 bases from V and 0 bases from J, with 5 bases between. Germline CDR1 is SGHRS and CDR2 is YFSETQ. The CDR3 nucleotides are TGCGCCAGCAGCTTGGCGTCTAGCACAGATACGCAGTATTTT. It yields the protein CASSLASSTDTQYF.

This clone was recorded a few times. This chain connects TRBV6-5 to TRBJ2-3; maybe TRBD2 (6 bases). Germline CDR1 reads MNHEY; CDR2 reads SVGAGI. CDR3 length: 12 residues. V was clipped by 8 bases and J by 4 bases, with 10 bases between them. The CDR3 DNA reads as TGTGCCAGCGGGGGGAGGTCAGATACGCAGTATTTT. Amino acids: CASGGRSDTQYF.

The gene calls are TRBV19 and TRBJ1-6; 10 nucleotides line up with TRBD1. Germline trimming cut 7 bases from V and 10 bases from J; bases unmatched to any gene: 7. The CDR3 has 14 residues. Germline V lookup: CDR1 LNHDA, CDR2 SQIVND (reference sequence). The chain's CDR3 is CASMGQGKESPLHF. CDR3 bases: TGTGCCAGTATGGGACAGGGGAAAGAATCACCCCTCCACTTT.

The V gene is TRBV11-2, the J gene TRBJ2-2; no reliable D call. The germline gives CDR1 SGHAT, CDR2 FQNNGV. V lost 5 bases to trimming and J lost 9 bases, with 4 bases between them. This CDR3 contains 10 residues. As DNA, the CDR3 is TGTGCCAGCAGCAGCAGGGAGCTGTTTTTT. As protein: CASSSRELFF.